Described below is a single TCR beta chain sequence and its context. Its antigen is not yet known. No base quality values were provided; no much bigger clone lies one nucleotide off. The sample belongs to a study of blood T cell repertoires in COVID-19 (dated by TCRdb to 2020 to 2021). Context from the whole study: Collaborator samples came from the United States, Italy and Spain and covered acute and convalescent phases of COVID-19. A de-identified subject ID, COVID-19 status, age in years and sex were almost always included in the sample metadata. The material from the prospective study consisted of cDNA or gDNA derived from T cells, B-cell-depleted T cells, or PBMCs. The samples were drawn from two sources: the first 160 participants of the ongoing ImmuneRACE study, and about 1,300 subjects contributed by 6 global collaborators. Where HLA class I and class II types were available, the types were taken from metadata supplied by the sample provider, not from assay-based typing. The repertoires were made available in a free public database intended to serve as a resource for research on the immune response to SARS-CoV-2. Deeply sampled blood TCRbeta repertoires from subjects exposed to, actively infected with, or recovered from COVID-19 were included in the dataset. What the work shows at the level of the full study, not this receptor alone: Clinical and demographic metadata were provided uncurated, with the amount varying by source and participant.

Taken from cysteine to phenylalanine, the CDR3 has 14 residues. The entry retains the CDR3 DNA only, 42 bases that are in frame from base 1. Reading the germline V gene gives CDR1 SGHRS and CDR2 YFSETQ. V and J are truncated by 0 bases and 3 bases respectively, leaving an intervening sequence of 9 bases. In Seattle, one collaborating source enrolled patients while the infection was active and tracked those patients longitudinally over the course of disease. The collaborating institutions used their own protocols to collect whole blood in K2EDTA tubes. Collaborator samples were shipped for TCRbeta analysis as frozen whole blood, isolated PBMCs, or DNA extracted from either sample type. TCRbeta CDR3 regions were amplified from genomic DNA by means of the immunoSEQ Assay, a bias-controlled multiplex PCR. On the authors' methods: The number of nucleated cells in each sample was estimated from the amplification of reference gene primers within the assay. Sequence reads were collapsed and filtered to measure the absolute abundance of every unique TCRbeta CDR3 rearrangement. For each sample, productive Simpson clonality was calculated as the square root of Simpson's diversity index across productive rearrangements. This is the immuneACCESS table as TCRdb keeps it, with only in-frame sequences that have V and J called. A part of the clones is gone; compared with another copy, unresolved V genes explain less than half, and the rest is unexplained. That table supplies the V and J calls and clone size; D and trimming were determined from the DNA. Within this sample are roughly 150,000 clones, with approximately 84% of them counted one time only. The top ten clones comprise 7.5% to 8.5% of the sample.

Sequenced input: peripheral blood. The rearrangement combines TRBV5-1 with TRBJ2-5; TRBD2 is a possible D gene, resting on 5 matching bases. This receptor was obtained from an older woman with COVID-19, enrolled during active disease. The CDR3 loop reads CASSLAGLKETQYF. The DNA is as follows: TGCGCCAGCAGCTTGGCCGGACTTAAAGAGACCCAGTACTTC.